The 12 T cell receptor beta chains given below trace back to one sample, sequenced in a study of T cells in Graves' hyperthyroidism and ophthalmopathy. Amplified TCR beta CDR3 regions came from RNA transcripts. RT-PCR in the first round (using the HTBI primer set) targeted the TCR CDR3. TCRdb itself ran the multiplex PCR reads through MiXCR, one entry per CDR3 protein. Of 650,000 to 800,000 distinct CDR3 sequences listed, 45% are singletons. The sequencing sample was made of peripheral blood or thyroid tissue (not recorded which). The receptors were sampled from an adult man with Graves' disease, either hyperthyroidism or ophthalmopathy (not recorded which).

This clonotype was seen ten or more times. The chain is built from TRBV20-1 and TRBJ2-5; possibly TRBD2 for D (6 bases). Germline-derived CDR1 and CDR2 are DFQATT and SNEGSKA (reference sequence). Trimming shortened V by 6 bases and J by 5 bases, and 13 bases separated the two germline ends. The CDR3 length is 12 residues. The CDR3: CSARLVEETQYF. CDR3 DNA: TGCAGTGCCAGACTAGTGGAGGAGACCCAGTACTTC.

Comment on this clonotype: This may be a read error: a much more frequent sequence differs by one nucleotide. This chain connects TRBV25-1 to TRBJ1-1, with 8 bases that match TRBD1. The germline CDR1 and CDR2 sequences are MGHDK and SYGVNS. Losses at the gene ends were 8 bases for V and 0 bases for J; bases not matched to a gene: 8. This CDR3 is built from 15 residues. Written as DNA, the CDR3 is TGTGCCAGCCACGCAACAGGGGGGGTGAACACTGAAGCTTTCTTT. As protein: CASHATGGVNTEAFF.

The V and J genes are TRBV20-1 and TRBJ2-5, with D hard to call. Per germline, CDR1 DFQATT and CDR2 SNEGSKA (reference sequence). Trimming took 6 bases from V and 3 from J, leaving 20 bases between them. The CDR3 is 15 residues long. The CDR3: CSASSAHGREETQYF. CDR3 bases: TGCAGTGCCAGTAGTGCGCACGGCCGAGAAGAGACCCAGTACTTC.

The gene calls are TRBV24-1 and TRBJ1-2, with 8 nucleotides matching TRBD1. J was trimmed by 5 bases and V by 7 bases; bases with no gene match: 8. CDR3 length: 14 amino acids. Germline lookup yields CDR1 KGHDR and CDR2 SFDVKD. CDR3 in amino acids: CATSLGQGTYGYTF. The CDR3 region has the DNA TGTGCCACCAGCTTAGGACAGGGTACTTATGGCTACACCTTC.

This clonotype was seen many times. The chain carries TRBV7-2 and TRBJ1-2; D ambiguous. From germline, CDR1 is SGHTA and CDR2 FQGNSA. The CDR3 covers 14 residues. Between the trimmed V and J ends, which lost 5 bases and 8 bases, there was a span of 18 bases. The CDR3 loop is CASSPLRSVRGYTF. The CDR3 nucleotides read TGTGCCAGCAGCCCCCTCAGGAGTGTCCGAGGCTACACCTTC. Variable domain in full (rest from reference TRBV7-2 and TRBJ1-2): GAGVSQSPSNKVTEKGKDVELRCDPISGHTALYWYRQSLGQGLEFLIYFQGNSAPDKSGLPSDRFSAERTGGSVSTLTIQRTQQEDSAVYLCASSPLRSVRGYTFGSGTRLTVV.

This clonotype appeared many times. CDR3 in amino acids: CASSVGAQDSPLHF. The CDR3, as DNA: TGTGCCAGCAGCGTAGGGGCTCAGGATTCACCCCTCCACTTT. The chain joins TRBV9 to TRBJ1-6; D is unresolved. V was pared by 0 bases and J by 8 bases, with 9 bases between. The CDR3 has 14 amino acids. CDR1 is SGDLS, CDR2 YYNGEE, per germline.

Comment on this clonotype: It is likely a read error, because the conserved phenylalanine at the end of the CDR3 is missing. The limits of the CDR3 on the DNA are not certain, so only TCRdb's listed CDR3 is given. The chain has TRBV20-1 and TRBJ2-5; no check of the table's D call, TRBD1, against the DNA was made. The CDR3 is 8 amino acids long, termini counted. CDR1 is DFQATT, CDR2 SNEGSKA, per germline (reference sequence). The CDR3 spells CSASNPGD.

The chain joins TRBV6-4 to TRBJ2-5; D call uncertain. Germline values: CDR1 MRHNA, CDR2 SNTAGT. The V end lost 3 bases, the J end lost 9 bases, and 11 bases lay between the germline ends. The CDR3 is made up of 12 amino acids. CDR3 residues: CASSDSNQPQYF. The CDR3 DNA is TGTGCCAGCAGTGATTCCAATCAGCCCCAGTACTTC.

On this clonotype: A junction boundary mismatches the germline segment, possibly from a read error. The J gene is TRBJ1-2, the V gene TRBV12-3 or TRBV12-4; D is unresolved. The CDR3 has 11 residues. CDR3 sequence (DNA): TGTGCCAGCAGCCCAGCGGGAGGCACCTCTTTC. It yields the protein CASSPAGGTSF.

The V gene is TRBV2, the J gene TRBJ1-1; possible D gene TRBD1, 5 bases. This CDR3 comprises 14 residues. V gave up 6 bases and J gave up 0 bases, with 11 bases separating them. CDR1 is SNHLY and CDR2 is FYNNEI in the germline V gene. The CDR3 reads CASRVGTVNTEAFF. The CDR3 DNA is TGTGCCAGCAGGGTAGGGACCGTGAACACTGAAGCTTTCTTT. Full variable domain (missing parts from reference TRBV2 and TRBJ1-1): EPEVTQTPSHQVTQMGQEVILRCVPISNHLYFYWYRQILGQKVEFLVSFYNNEISEKSEIFDDQFSVERPDGSNFTLKIRSTKLEDSAMYFCASRVGTVNTEAFFGQGTRLTVV.

The gene calls are TRBV7-2 and TRBJ1-5; D possibly corresponds to TRBD1 (6 bases). Trimming took 0 bases from V and 2 from J, leaving 14 bases between them. The V gene's germline CDR1 is SGHTA and CDR2 FQGNSA. This CDR3 spans 17 amino acids. CDR3 bases: TGTGCCAGCAGCTTAGCGGACAGTAAAAGAGGCAATCAGCCCCAGCATTTT. This gives the protein CASSLADSKRGNQPQHF.

This chain connects TRBV7-2 to TRBJ2-7, with TRBD2 matching 8 bases. The CDR3 spans 17 residues. Germline trimming cut 5 bases from V and 1 base from J; bases unmatched to any gene: 13. Germline-derived CDR1 and CDR2 are SGHTA and FQGNSA. CDR3 in amino acids: CASSVPRAGVGSYEQYF. In nucleotides, the CDR3 is TGTGCCAGCAGCGTGCCAAGAGCGGGAGTAGGGTCCTACGAGCAGTACTTC.